The present TCR beta chain was sequenced within a study of T cells after posttransplantation cyclophosphamide. A marrow graft followed busulfan-fludarabine conditioning, with cyclophosphamide on days +3 and +4. Findings of the study overall: TRB overlap between skin or GI tissue T cells and blood was limited. Recipient CMV seropositivity and CMV reactivation strongly tracked TRB clonality.

The assay was immunoSEQ multiplex PCR, and TCRdb's table has in-frame clones only and misses some. The table has roughly 8,700 clones, about nine tenths seen once; the top ten hold roughly 1.2%. A word on this clone: Its specificity is not known.

Germline CDR1 reads SGHVS; CDR2 reads FNYEAQ. Trimming removed 3 bases from V and 2 bases from J, with 14 bases in between. The length of the CDR3 is 15 residues. This chain uses TRBV7-6 with TRBJ2-7, with D maybe TRBD2 (6 bases). The sequencing here drew on CD4+ T cells sorted from blood, taken roughly 1,400 days after allogeneic stem cell transplant with posttransplant cyclophosphamide. This TCR was sampled from a female patient aged 50-59 years who received an allogeneic stem cell transplant from a related donor, was CMV-positive, and had no GVHD. The T cells may come from the graft donor. This CDR3 reads CASSFGWRGAYEQYF. The CDR3 DNA reads TGTGCCAGCAGCTTTGGCTGGCGGGGAGCCTACGAGCAGTACTTC.